This T cell receptor (beta chain) was found in a study of T cell repertoires in cytomegalovirus infection. TCRdb analysed the reads with MiXCR anew, one entry per CDR3 protein. The sample carries 290,000 or so distinct CDR3 sequences, about 25% recorded once. Germline V gene lookup returns CDR1 SGHRS and CDR2 YFSETQ. V lost 4 bases to trimming and J lost 4 bases, with 14 bases between them. The CDR3 covers 15 residues. The clonotype originates from a human donor in good health (CMV status not recorded). Some clones in this sample may be carry-over from other donors' samples. V gene TRBV5-1 combines with J gene TRBJ2-2, with D possibly TRBD1 on 5 matching bases. Sequencing used PBMCs. CDR3 sequence: CASSQMQGGTGELFF. CDR3 DNA: TGCGCCAGCAGCCAGATGCAGGGCGGCACCGGGGAGCTGTTTTTT. The whole variable domain, filled in from reference TRBV5-1 and TRBJ2-2, reads KAGVTQTPRYLIKTRGQQVTLSCSPISGHRSVSWYQQTPGQGLQFLFEYFSETQRNKGNFPGRFSGRQFSNSRSEMNVSTLELGDSALYLCASSQMQGGTGELFFGEGSRLTVL.